These 6 T cell receptor beta chains share one sample of origin, sequenced in a study of cytotoxic CD8 clonotypes in ibrutinib-treated CLL. Only in-frame clones appear in the TCRdb table, and some are missing; sequencing was by immunoSEQ multiplex PCR. This sample has more than 75,000 clones; roughly four fifths occur once, and the top ten carry around 23%. Sample: PBMCs, taken after 24 months of ibrutinib treatment. The origin of the receptors is a human donor with chronic lymphocytic leukemia.

The J gene is TRBJ2-7, the V gene TRBV5-1; no clear D gene. CDR3 length equals 13 residues. Germline V gene lookup returns CDR1 SGHRS and CDR2 YFSETQ. V was clipped by 1 base and J by 13 bases, with 18 bases between them. Here the CDR3 DNA reads TGCGCCAGCAGCTTGATCTTTGGGTACGCCGTATACTTC. This codes for CASSLIFGYAVYF.

This chain links TRBV4-2 with TRBJ2-5; D ambiguous. The CDR3 is made up of 17 amino acids. V was clipped by 0 bases and J by 0 bases, with 14 bases between them. Per germline, CDR1 LGHNA and CDR2 YNFKEQ. The CDR3 reads CASSQDPPAGYQETQYF. In DNA, the CDR3 is TGTGCCAGCAGCCAAGACCCCCCAGCCGGGTACCAAGAGACCCAGTACTTC.

This chain links TRBV11-3 with TRBJ2-1; D is possibly TRBD1 (5 bases). The CDR3 consists of 14 residues. The ends were cut back, 2 bases at V and 2 bases at J, with 7 bases in the middle. The germline V gene has CDR1 SGHNT and CDR2 YENEEA. CDR3 loop: CASSLQGAYNEQFF. The CDR3 DNA follows: TGTGCCAGCAGCTTACAGGGCGCCTACAATGAGCAGTTCTTC.

This clone was recorded only once. The genes are TRBV7-2 and TRBJ2-3; 11 nucleotides match TRBD2. CDR3 length: 18 residues. Germline CDR1 and CDR2: SGHTA and FQGNSA. J lost 3 bases, V lost 2 bases, and 10 bases had no gene match. CDR3 bases: TGTGCCAGCAGCTTAAGGCTAGCGGGAGGATTAGGGACAGATACGCAGTATTTT. This sequence encodes CASSLRLAGGLGTDTQYF.

The V gene is TRBV5-1, the J gene TRBJ2-7, with a weak D call TRBD2 (5 bases). From germline, CDR1 is SGHRS and CDR2 YFSETQ. Trimming cost V 0 bases and J 3 bases, with 10 bases left between them. This CDR3 contains 14 residues. CDR3 nucleotides: TGCGCCAGCAGCTTGGAAAATGAGGGCTACGAGCAGTACTTC. It yields the protein CASSLENEGYEQYF.

The table lists this clone with a few counts. This chain uses TRBV27 with TRBJ2-7; D is ambiguous. Germline CDR1 MNHEY, CDR2 SMNVEV (reference sequence). There are 13 residues in the CDR3. Trimming pared 0 bases from V and 5 bases from J, leaving 8 bases between. CDR3: CASSLSNLHEQYF. For the CDR3, the DNA is TGTGCCAGCAGTTTATCGAACCTTCACGAGCAGTACTTC.